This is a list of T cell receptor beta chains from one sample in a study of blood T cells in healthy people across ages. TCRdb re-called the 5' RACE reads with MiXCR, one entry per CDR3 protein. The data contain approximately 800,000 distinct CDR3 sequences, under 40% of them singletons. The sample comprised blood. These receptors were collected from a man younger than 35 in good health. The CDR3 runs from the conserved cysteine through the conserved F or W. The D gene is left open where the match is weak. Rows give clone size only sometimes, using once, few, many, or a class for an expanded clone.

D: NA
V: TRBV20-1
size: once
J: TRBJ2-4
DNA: TGCGGTGCTAGAGAGAAACAGGGAATTAACATTCAGTACTTC
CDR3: CGAREKQGINIQYF

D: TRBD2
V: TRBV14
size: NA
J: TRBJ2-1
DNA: TGTGCCAGCAGCCGATATAGCGGGATGGGGGTGTTCGGCTACAATGAGCAGTTCTTC
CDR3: CASSRYSGMGVFGYNEQFF

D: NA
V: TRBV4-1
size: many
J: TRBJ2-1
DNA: TGCGCCAGCAGCCAAGATCTATTAGGAACGAGCTCCTACAATGAGCAGTTCTTC
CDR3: CASSQDLLGTSSYNEQFF

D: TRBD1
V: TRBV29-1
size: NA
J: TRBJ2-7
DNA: TGCAGCGCAAAAGCCCCAGGGGGCGCGGGCGAGCAGTACTTC
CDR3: CSAKAPGGAGEQYF

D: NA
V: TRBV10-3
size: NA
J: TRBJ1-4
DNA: TGTGCCATCAGTGAGTCAGGGGTAGAGGAAAAACTGTTTTTT
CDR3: CAISESGVEEKLFF

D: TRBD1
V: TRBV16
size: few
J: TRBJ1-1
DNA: TGTGCCAGCAGCCAATTCCCGCCTCAAGGGGGCCGGCACACTGAAGCTTTCTTT
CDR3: CASSQFPPQGGRHTEAFF

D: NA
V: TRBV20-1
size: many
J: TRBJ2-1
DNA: TGCAGTGCTAGTCGACGCGCCGGTGAGCAGTTCTTC
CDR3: CSASRRAGEQFF

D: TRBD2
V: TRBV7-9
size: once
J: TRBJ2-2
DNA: TGTGCCAGCAGCCCGCAGAGGGGAGGGCCGAACACCGGGGAGCTGTTTTTT
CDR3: CASSPQRGGPNTGELFF

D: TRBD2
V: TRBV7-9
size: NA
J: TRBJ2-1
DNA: TGTGCCACCAGAATGGCGGGGGGACTCTACAATGAGCAGTTCTTC
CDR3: CATRMAGGLYNEQFF

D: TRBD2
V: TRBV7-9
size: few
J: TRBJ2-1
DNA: TGTGCCAGCAGCGTGACTAGCGGGGGGGCCAATGAGCAGTTCTTC
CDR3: CASSVTSGGANEQFF

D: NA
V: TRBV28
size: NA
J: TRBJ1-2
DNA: TGTGCCAGCAGGCCGACCATAGGGGCGTCTAACTATGGCTACACCTTC
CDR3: CASRPTIGASNYGYTF

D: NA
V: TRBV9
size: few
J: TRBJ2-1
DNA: TGTGCCAGCAGCGTAGATGGACGTTCCTACAATGAGCAGTTCTTC
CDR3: CASSVDGRSYNEQFF

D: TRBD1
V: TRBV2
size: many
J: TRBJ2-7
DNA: TGTGCCAGCAGTCCGGGACAGGGAGAATACGAGCAGTACTTC
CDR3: CASSPGQGEYEQYF

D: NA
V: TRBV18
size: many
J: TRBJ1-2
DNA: TGTGCCAGCTCACCAACCTTGCCAGATAGCTACACCTTC
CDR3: CASSPTLPDSYTF

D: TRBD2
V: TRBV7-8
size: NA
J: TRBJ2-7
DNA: TGTGCCAGCAGCTTAGAGGGTAGCGGGACCTACGAGCAGTACTTC
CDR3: CASSLEGSGTYEQYF

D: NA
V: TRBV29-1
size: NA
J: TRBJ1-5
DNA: TGCGCGGGAGGGGAGACCCCCAATCAGCCCCAGCATTTT
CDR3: CAGGETPNQPQHF

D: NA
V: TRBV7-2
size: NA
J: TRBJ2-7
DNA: TGTGCCAGCAGCTCAGACTTGCGCTCCTACGAGCAGTACTTC
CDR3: CASSSDLRSYEQYF

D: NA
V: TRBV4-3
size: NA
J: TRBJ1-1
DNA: TGCGCCAGCAGCCAAGACGCTTATACGATACAGCTCACTGAAGCTTTCTTT
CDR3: CASSQDAYTIQLTEAFF

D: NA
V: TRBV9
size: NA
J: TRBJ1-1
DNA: TGTGCCAGCAGCGGATTCGACGGCTTCACTGAAGCTTTCTTT
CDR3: CASSGFDGFTEAFF

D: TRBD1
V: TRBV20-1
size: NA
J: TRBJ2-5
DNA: TGCAGTGCTAGAGATCTACTACAGGGGGCTAACAATGAGCAGTACTTC
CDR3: CSARDLLQGANNEQYF

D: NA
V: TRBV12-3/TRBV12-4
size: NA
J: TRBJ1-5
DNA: TGTGCCAGCAACACCCCGGGCTTGCAGCCCCAGCATTTT
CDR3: CASNTPGLQPQHF

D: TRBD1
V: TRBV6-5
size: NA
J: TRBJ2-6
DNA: TGTGCCAGCAACAGCCGGGACAGATCTGGGGCCAACGTCCTGACTTTC
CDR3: CASNSRDRSGANVLTF

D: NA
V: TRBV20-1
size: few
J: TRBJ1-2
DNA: TGCAGTGCTAGTTTCCAGGCTCCTAACTATGGCTACACCTTC
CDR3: CSASFQAPNYGYTF

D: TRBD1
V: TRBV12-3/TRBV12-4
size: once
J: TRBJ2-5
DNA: TGTGCCAGCAGTCCCCTCCGGACAGGGCTTAAGGGAGAGACCCAGTACTTC
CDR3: CASSPLRTGLKGETQYF

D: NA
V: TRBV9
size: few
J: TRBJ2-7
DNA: TGTGCCAGCAGCGTAGATTCAGGGGCTAACGAGCAGTACTTC
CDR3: CASSVDSGANEQYF

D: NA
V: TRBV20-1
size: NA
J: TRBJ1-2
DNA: TGCAGTGCTAGAGATGGCGGGGGCCACTATGGCTACACCTTC
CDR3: CSARDGGGHYGYTF

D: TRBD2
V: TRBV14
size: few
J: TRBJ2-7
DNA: TGTGCCAGCAGCCTTTTACTAGCGGGGGAACACTACGAGCAGTACTTC
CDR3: CASSLLLAGEHYEQYF

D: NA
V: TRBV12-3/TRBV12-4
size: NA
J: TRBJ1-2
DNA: TGTGCCGGCAGTTTAGTTACGGCTAACTATGGCTACACCTTC
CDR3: CAGSLVTANYGYTF